This TCR beta chain was found in a study of T cells in Graves' hyperthyroidism and ophthalmopathy (dated by TCRdb to about 2019). General notes on the study: Peripheral blood samples were taken at the time of initial diagnosis, prior to any treatment. To identify distinguishing TCR V-J signatures, a discovery cohort of around 98 patients was used, comprising some 45 with Graves' ophthalmopathy and under 60 with stable Graves' hyperthyroidism. Whether ophthalmopathy could be predicted prospectively was tested in an independent validation cohort made up of under 20 hyperthyroidism patients plus 17 patients who later progressed to ophthalmopathy. The 75 to 100 discovery patients were randomly divided into training and test sets at a 7:3 ratio. The study also compared thyroid tissue and blood T-cell repertoires from roughly 6 Graves' hyperthyroidism patients. Following sampling, methimazole starting at 30 mg daily was given to hyperthyroidism patients, and high-dose intravenous methylprednisolone was given to ophthalmopathy patients. The paper reports TCR Vbeta CDR3 sequencing of approximately 140 peripheral blood samples: approximately 41 ophthalmopathy, fewer than 85 hyperthyroidism and 17 progressor patients. The paper's findings and limits, for the study overall: Sample size was not statistically predetermined, and blinding of investigators to group allocation was not performed. In cross-validation, a model built on a 13 V-J signature told ophthalmopathy apart from stable hyperthyroidism with approximately 91% sensitivity and around 83% specificity, and in testing the same model reached 80%/75%. Blood samples also contained most of the expanded thyroid clonotypes (frequency above 0.001), which suggests that blood repertoires may reflect thyroid immune responses. In validation, the model predicted progression to ophthalmopathy a median of about 6.8 months before onset, with roughly 70% sensitivity and more than 72% specificity.

The germline V gene (reference sequence) specifies GTSNPN as CDR1 and SVGIG as CDR2. V drops 4 bases and J drops 7 bases, leaving 13 bases in between. The CDR3 covers 12 residues, taking in both the cysteine and the phenylalanine. The entry retains the CDR3 DNA only, 36 bases that are in frame from base 1. The TCR beta CDR3 regions were amplified from RNA transcripts. The TCR CDR3 was subjected to a first round of RT-PCR using the HTBI primer set and the Qiagen OneStep RT-PCR kit. Libraries were constructed in a second round of multiplex PCR, after which size selection and purification were carried out. Libraries were sequenced paired-end with 100 bp reads on an Illumina HiSeq2000. The paper's data handling went like this. SOAPnuke was used to process the raw data, throwing out any read that contained adapters or uncalled bases, had a mean Phred below 15, or lacked an exact constant-primer or identifier match. High-quality paired reads were merged using COPE v1.2.5, and each unique nucleotide sequence was defined as a clonotype. Clonotypes were aligned to IMGT TRBV, TRBD and TRBJ reference segments using MiTCR v1.1. Only V-J combinations with frequency above 0.0001, covering about 99% of repertoires, were analysed. The TCS score was defined as the ratio of F50 (clonal expansion) to E x V (chaos), calculated using BLOSUM62-based TCRdist between CDR3 peptides within each V-J. Welch's t-statistics and random forest reduced some 510 V-J features to 10 to 15, which were used in a naive Bayes classifier (R e1071). Using fastp at Q25 and MiXCR, TCRdb reprocessed the public reads and kept productive beta chains. Duplicate CDR3 protein sequences are folded into a single record with the most common DNA and genes. These V and J calls rely on TCRdb rather than the paper's analysis. The table for this sample lists approximately 690,000 distinct CDR3 sequences; about a fifth of them were counted only once. The top ten hold roughly a third of the sample.

Note on this clonotype: Its specific antigen is unknown. No much larger clone is present one base from it, and per-base qualities are unavailable.

Moderately to severely active disease, a Clinical Activity Score of at least 3, a NOSPECS grade of at least 4, and a duration under 3 months were present in ophthalmopathy patients. Exclusion was applied to patients with uncontrolled infections, other autoimmune diseases, pregnancy or lactation. Diagnoses relied on clinical symptoms, serum thyroxine and TRAb, thyroid ultrasound and orbital computed tomography. Ficoll-Paque density gradient centrifugation was used to isolate PBMCs from 8 to 10 ml of fresh peripheral blood. Total RNA was extracted with Trizol reagent, and quality was checked on an Agilent 2100 Bioanalyzer.

The chain joins TRBV30 to TRBJ1-1; a tentative D call is TRBD1 (5 bases match). This sequence originates from a man between 25 and 39 years old with Graves' ophthalmopathy. The sequencing input was blood. The DNA reads as follows: TGTGCCTGGATAGGGGATCGCCTTGAAGCTTTCTTT. The encoded protein is CAWIGDRLEAFF.